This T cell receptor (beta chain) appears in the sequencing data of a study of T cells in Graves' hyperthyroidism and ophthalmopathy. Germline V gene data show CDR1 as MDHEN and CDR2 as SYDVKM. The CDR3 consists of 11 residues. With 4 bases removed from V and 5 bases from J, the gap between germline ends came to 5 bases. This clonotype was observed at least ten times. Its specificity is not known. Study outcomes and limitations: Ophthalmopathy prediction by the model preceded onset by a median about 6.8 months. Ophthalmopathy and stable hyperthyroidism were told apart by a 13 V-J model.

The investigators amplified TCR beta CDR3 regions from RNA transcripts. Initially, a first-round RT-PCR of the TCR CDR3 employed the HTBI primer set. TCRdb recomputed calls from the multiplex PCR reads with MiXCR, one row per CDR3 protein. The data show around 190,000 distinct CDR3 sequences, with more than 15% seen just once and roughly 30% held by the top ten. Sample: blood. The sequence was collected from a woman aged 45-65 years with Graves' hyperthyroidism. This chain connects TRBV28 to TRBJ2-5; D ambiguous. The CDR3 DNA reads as TGTGCCAGCAGTTCTGGGGAGACCCAGTACTTC. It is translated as CASSSGETQYF.